The T cell receptor (beta chain) under discussion was sequenced for a study of blood T cell repertoires in COVID-19. Study in general: Acute-phase and convalescent COVID-19 samples originated in the United States, Italy and Spain. T cells, B-cell-depleted T cells, or PBMCs provided the cDNA or gDNA that served as material.

Germline-derived CDR1 and CDR2 are KGHDR and SFDVKD. Unmatched junction bases numbered 12, after V lost 4 bases and J lost 6 bases. CDR3 length: 17 amino acids. In the source study's methods: For nucleated cells, counts were estimated from reference gene primer amplification. TCRdb's table, derived via immunoSEQ multiplex PCR, lists solely in-frame clones and lacks some. V and J calls and clone size are those listed in that table; D and trimming were worked out from the DNA. The table includes about 100,000 clones, around four fifths detected once. The rearrangement uses TRBV24-1 and TRBJ2-3; TRBD1 matches at 10 bases. Material: peripheral blood. The sequence was collected from a man in his fifties or sixties with active or convalescent COVID-19. CDR3 region: CATSDKLTGGGMDTQYF. In DNA, the CDR3 is TGTGCCACCAGTGACAAATTGACAGGGGGCGGAATGGATACGCAGTATTTT.